The clone carrying this TCR beta chain was observed at least ten times. Its target is not known. TCRdb ran MiXCR on the reads and lists one entry per CDR3 protein. This repertoire shows around 300,000 distinct CDR3 sequences, over 7.5% found once; its top ten account for roughly 4%. V shed 1 base and J shed 2 bases, with 12 bases lying between them. This CDR3 has 16 residues. The germline V gene encodes CDR1 SEHNR and CDR2 FQNEAQ (reference sequence). This specimen belongs to a study of T cell repertoires in cytomegalovirus infection. Study-wide context: It can be stated that public TCR beta signatures indicated CMV infection as well as a matching HLA type.

Study findings and constraints: Predominance within the ex vivo response was attributable to HLA-C-restricted CMV-specific TCR beta clonotypes. Cumulated frequencies of public TCR beta families served to identify carriers of CMV plus the relevant HLA.

The chain joins TRBV7-9 to TRBJ2-4; maybe TRBD1 (6 bases). The TCR was taken from a human donor in good health (CMV status not recorded). Some clones in this sample may be carry-over from other donors' samples. The sample was PBMCs. The CDR3 loop is CASSLVAGVTKNIQYF. CDR3 DNA sequence: TGTGCCAGCAGCTTAGTTGCAGGGGTTACCAAAAACATTCAGTACTTC.